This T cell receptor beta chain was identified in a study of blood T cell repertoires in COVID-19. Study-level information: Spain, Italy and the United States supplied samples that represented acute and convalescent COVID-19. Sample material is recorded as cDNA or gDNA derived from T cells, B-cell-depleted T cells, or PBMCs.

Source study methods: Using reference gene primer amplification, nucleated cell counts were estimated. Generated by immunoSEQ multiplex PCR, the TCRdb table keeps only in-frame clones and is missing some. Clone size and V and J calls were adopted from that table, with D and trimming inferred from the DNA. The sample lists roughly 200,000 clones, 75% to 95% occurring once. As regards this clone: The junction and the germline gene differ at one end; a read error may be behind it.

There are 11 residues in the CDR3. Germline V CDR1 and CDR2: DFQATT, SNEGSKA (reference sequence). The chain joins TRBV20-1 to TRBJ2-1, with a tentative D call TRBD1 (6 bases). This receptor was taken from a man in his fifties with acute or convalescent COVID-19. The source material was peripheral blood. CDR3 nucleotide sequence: TGCAGTGCTAGAGAGGGGGCGTCTTTTCTCTTC. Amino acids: CSAREGASFLF.